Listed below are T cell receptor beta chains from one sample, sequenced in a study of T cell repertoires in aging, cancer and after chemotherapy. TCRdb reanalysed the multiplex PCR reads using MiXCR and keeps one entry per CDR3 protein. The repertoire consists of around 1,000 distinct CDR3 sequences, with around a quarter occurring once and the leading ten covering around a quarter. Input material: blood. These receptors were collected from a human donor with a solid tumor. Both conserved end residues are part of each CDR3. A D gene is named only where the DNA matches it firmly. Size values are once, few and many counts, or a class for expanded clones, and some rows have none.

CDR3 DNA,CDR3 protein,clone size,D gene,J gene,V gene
TGTGCCAGCTCACCGTGGGGACCGGGACATGGGAGCAATCAGCCCCAGCATTTT,CASSPWGPGHGSNQPQHF,.,.,TRBJ1-5,TRBV18
TGTGCCAGCAGCTTGGACAGGGCAAATGAGCAGTTCTTC,CASSLDRANEQFF,few,.,TRBJ2-1,TRBV5-4
TGCAGCGCGAGAGGTGAATCTTTGGGGTACAATGAGCAGTTCTTC,CSARGESLGYNEQFF,.,.,TRBJ2-1,TRBV29-1
TGTGCCAGCAGCTTAAGTCCCGACGTGGGAGAGCAGTACTTC,CASSLSPDVGEQYF,.,.,TRBJ2-7,TRBV7-4
TGTGCCACCAGACATGGGGCAAGCAATCAGCCCCAGCATTTT,CATRHGASNQPQHF,large,.,TRBJ1-5,TRBV15
TGTGCCAGCAAAATAGGGAACACCGGGGAGCTGTTTTTT,CASKIGNTGELFF,few,.,TRBJ2-2,TRBV11-3
TGTGCCAGCAGCTTTGACTTAGGGGCCGGGTCACCCCTCCACTTT,CASSFDLGAGSPLHF,medium-sized,.,TRBJ1-6,TRBV7-9
TGTGCCAGCAGTTACACCTACCGGACTCTGGGAAACACCATATATTTT,CASSYTYRTLGNTIYF,large,.,TRBJ1-3,TRBV6-5
TGTGCCAGCAGTCTTAGCCCGCAACAGGCCTACGAGCAGTACTTC,CASSLSPQQAYEQYF,large,.,TRBJ2-7,TRBV6-6
TGTGCCAGCAGCGTGAACCGTAGGACTAATGAAAAACTGTTTTTT,CASSVNRRTNEKLFF,medium-sized,.,TRBJ1-4,TRBV5-4
TGTGCCAGCTCACCTAATATGGGAAGTGGCTCCTACGAGCAGTACTTC,CASSPNMGSGSYEQYF,few,.,TRBJ2-7,TRBV18
TGTGCCAGCAGCCGGCAGACAGATGGCTACACCTTC,CASSRQTDGYTF,few,.,TRBJ1-2,TRBV5-6
TGTGCCAGCACTTCTACTTTCGGGGCGTCTAACTATGGCTACACCTTC,CASTSTFGASNYGYTF,.,.,TRBJ1-2,TRBV27
TGTTCCAGCAGTTACGAGGACTCGTCCAGTAATCAGCCCCAGCATTTT,CSSSYEDSSSNQPQHF,.,.,TRBJ1-5,TRBV6-5
TGTGCCAGCAGCCTCGATTCTGGGGCCAACGTCCTGACTTTC,CASSLDSGANVLTF,few,.,TRBJ2-6,TRBV3-1
TGTGCCAGCAGGGACAGCATTTATCAGCCCCAGCATTTT,CASRDSIYQPQHF,medium-sized,.,TRBJ1-5,TRBV27
TGCAGTGCCACCAGTCCAACCCGGTCCTACGAGCAGTACTTC,CSATSPTRSYEQYF,medium-sized,.,TRBJ2-7,TRBV20-1
TGTGCCAGTAGATACACGGAATTATATCAGCCCCAGCATTTT,CASRYTELYQPQHF,.,.,TRBJ1-5,TRBV19
TGTGCCAGCAGTTTAAGCGTGATGGGGGCCTCTGAAGCTTTCTTT,CASSLSVMGASEAFF,.,.,TRBJ1-1,TRBV27
TGTGCCAGCGTAGGTCCCGGGACAGGGGACCGAAATGAAAAACTGTTTTTT,CASVGPGTGDRNEKLFF,large,TRBD1,TRBJ1-4,TRBV6-1
TGTGCCAGCGGACCGACAGGGGGCAGCACCGGGGAGCTGTTTTTT,CASGPTGGSTGELFF,few,TRBD1,TRBJ2-2,TRBV7-9
TGTGCCAGCGCGGAGCAGCCTACTCAGAGTGGCTACACCTTC,CASAEQPTQSGYTF,large,.,TRBJ1-2,TRBV27
TGTGCCAGCAGTGAACGAGGACTCCTGTACGAGCAGTACTTC,CASSERGLLYEQYF,large,.,TRBJ2-7,TRBV6-1
TGCGCCAGCAGCCGGGACAGGGGGAGTACTGAAGCTTTCTTT,CASSRDRGSTEAFF,medium-sized,TRBD1,TRBJ1-1,TRBV10-1
TGCGCCAGCAGTGAGCCTCTAGATAACCCTTACGAGCAGTACTTC,CASSEPLDNPYEQYF,.,.,TRBJ2-7,TRBV10-2
TGTGCCAGCAGTGGCCAACAGGGGGCAACTGAAGCTTTCTTT,CASSGQQGATEAFF,large,TRBD1,TRBJ1-1,TRBV6-1
TGTGCCAGCAGCTCCCCCAGCTCTGGAAACACCATATATTTT,CASSSPSSGNTIYF,few,.,TRBJ1-3,TRBV11-2
TGCAGTGCTAGAGGGGGGTATACGCAGTATTTT,CSARGGYTQYF,.,.,TRBJ2-3,TRBV20-1
TGTGCCATCAGTGAGATACAGGGGGGAAACACCATATATTTT,CAISEIQGGNTIYF,large,TRBD1,TRBJ1-3,TRBV10-3
TGTGCCATAACTGACCTGTACAATTCACCCCTCCACTTT,CAITDLYNSPLHF,medium-sized,.,TRBJ1-6,TRBV10-3
TGTGCCAGCATGGGGTTGTCCTATAATTCACCCCTCCACTTT,CASMGLSYNSPLHF,large,.,TRBJ1-6,TRBV7-2
TGTGCCATCAGTGTGTTCGGGAGTGAGGGCACAGATACGCAGTATTTT,CAISVFGSEGTDTQYF,.,.,TRBJ2-3,TRBV10-3
TGTGCCGCGTCGTCAGGGATATGGAACCAGCCCCAGCATTTT,CAASSGIWNQPQHF,once,.,TRBJ1-5,TRBV6-6
TGTGCCAGCAGAGAAAGCAGGGGGTCCCAGCCCCAGCATTTT,CASRESRGSQPQHF,.,TRBD1,TRBJ1-5,TRBV6-1
TGTGCCAGCAGTTTATCCCTAGAGGACGGATACGAGCAGTACTTC,CASSLSLEDGYEQYF,few,.,TRBJ2-7,TRBV28
TGCGCCAGCAGCGAGGGACAGCGAGCCTCTGGGGCCAACGTCCTGACTTTC,CASSEGQRASGANVLTF,few,TRBD1,TRBJ2-6,TRBV5-1
TGTGCCAGCAGTCCTGGGACAGGGGGTAGGACTGAAGCTTTCTTT,CASSPGTGGRTEAFF,.,TRBD1,TRBJ1-1,TRBV12-3/TRBV12-4
TGTGCCAGTAGTAGACTGGGGACAGGGGTTGACGAGCAGTACTTC,CASSRLGTGVDEQYF,large,TRBD1,TRBJ2-7,TRBV19
TGTGCCAGCAGTACCATCGGGTCCTATGGCTACACCTTC,CASSTIGSYGYTF,.,.,TRBJ1-2,TRBV27
TGTGCCAGTAGCAGGACTAGCGGTAGCACAGATACGCAGTATTTT,CASSRTSGSTDTQYF,.,TRBD2,TRBJ2-3,TRBV19